This T cell receptor beta chain was retrieved from a study of blood T cells in healthy people across ages. General study findings and limits: Age brought a roughly linear fall in TCR beta diversity measured per million T cells.

A second PCR, run for about 6 to 12 cycles, used a sample-barcoded 5' primer plus a J-beta primer mix. A template-switch adaptor containing 12 random nucleotides labeled each cDNA molecule. TCRdb independently ran MiXCR on the 5' RACE reads; one entry per CDR3 protein. The table includes 1,800,000 or so distinct CDR3 sequences, roughly two fifths detected once. This CDR3 is built from 15 residues. CDR1 MGHRA and CDR2 YSYEKL come from the germline V gene. V lost 1 base, J lost 1 base, and 3 bases stayed unmatched. Peripheral blood, ten milliliters per donor, was collected. Per sample, no less than 5 micrograms of total RNA were extracted. Ten or more counts support this clonotype. What it binds is not known.

Sequencing was done on a sample of blood. The chain links TRBV4-1 to TRBJ2-7; 8 bases fit TRBD1. This sequence originates from a human donor in good health. The CDR3 DNA reads TGCGCCAGCAGCCAAGGCACAGGGGGATCCTACGAGCAGTACTTC. It specifies CASSQGTGGSYEQYF.